The sequence of this TCR beta chain was determined in a study of blood T cells in healthy people across ages. The wider study: Researchers report that template switching captured about one barcoded beta molecule per two T cells.

Each donor gave 9.5 to 10 milliliters of peripheral blood. PBMCs were isolated at a quantity of at least 6 million per sample. Through a sample-barcoded 5' primer and a J-beta primer mix, a second PCR was run for roughly 6 to 12 cycles. MiXCR, applied by TCRdb to the 5' RACE reads, yields one record per CDR3 protein. The data hold about 1.5 million distinct CDR3 sequences, with 42% observed a single time. The CDR3 covers 15 residues. Per the germline V gene, CDR1 is SGHDT and CDR2 is YYEEEE. Trimming took off 4 bases at V and 4 bases at J, with 15 bases between the two ends. General study results and limits: Estimates of diversity drawn from one million T cells were considered underestimates.

With respect to this clonotype: Its antigen is still unknown.

This receptor was identified in a woman under 30 in good health. The sequencing input was blood. This chain joins TRBV5-6 and TRBJ2-1; D not certain. CDR3 region: CASSATRLQYNEQFF. The CDR3 coding sequence is TGTGCCAGCAGCGCCACCCGTTTACAATACAATGAGCAGTTCTTC.